A single sample gave rise to the 17 T cell receptor beta chains below, sequenced in a study of regulatory T cells in long-lasting Graves disease. Time point here: persistent/refractory GD, antithyroid drugs over 5 years with positive TRAb. Scientists built the TCR library using RNA that was extracted from PBMCs. Both iRepertoire HTBI primers and Arm-PCR of CDR3 regions were used to build the TCR beta libraries. MiXCR, run by TCRdb on the multiplex PCR reads, gives a single entry per CDR3 protein. The data contain 350,000 to 500,000 distinct CDR3 sequences, roughly 23% of them seen just once; the ten biggest clones take up approximately 15%. This sample comprised peripheral blood mononuclear cells (PBMCs), obtained when the disease was refractory, from a patient treated with antithyroid drugs. The receptors shown here come from a female donor with Graves disease.

This clonotype was detected ten times or more. V and J are TRBV5-1 and TRBJ2-6, with D tentatively TRBD1 or TRBD2 (6 bases each). From germline, CDR1 is SGHRS and CDR2 YFSETQ. CDR3 size: 16 residues. Deletions cut 0 bases from V and 2 bases from J, with 9 bases between. DNA for the CDR3: TGCGCCAGCAGCTTGGAGGGGGGAGCTGGGGCCAACGTCCTGACTTTC. Its translation: CASSLEGGAGANVLTF. Looking up the rest from reference TRBV5-1 and TRBJ2-6 gives the full variable domain: KAGVTQTPRYLIKTRGQQVTLSCSPISGHRSVSWYQQTPGQGLQFLFEYFSETQRNKGNFPGRFSGRQFSNSRSEMNVSTLELGDSALYLCASSLEGGAGANVLTFGAGSRLTVL.

This clonotype was observed at least ten times. The CDR3 spells CASKTSGSHAETQYF. Written as DNA, the CDR3 is TGTGCCAGCAAAACTAGCGGGAGTCACGCAGAGACCCAGTACTTC. The chain recombines TRBV6-1 with TRBJ2-5, with 11 bases fitting TRBD2. Losses at the gene ends were 7 bases for V and 4 bases for J; bases not matched to a gene: 8. The CDR3 covers 15 residues. CDR1 is MNHNS and CDR2 is SASEGT in the germline V gene.

The V and J genes are TRBV3-1 and TRBJ2-1, with 9 bases fitting TRBD2. With V trimmed by 5 bases and J by 0 bases, 5 bases remained unmatched. CDR1 and CDR2 (germline): LGHDT, YNNKEL (reference sequence). The CDR3 is 16 residues long. Here the CDR3 reads CASSYYSGSSYNEQFF. CDR3 in DNA: TGTGCCAGCAGCTATTATAGCGGGAGCTCCTACAATGAGCAGTTCTTC.

This clonotype was found many times. V gene TRBV28 combines with J gene TRBJ1-2; D possibly corresponds to TRBD1 (6 bases). V lost 4 bases, J lost 2 bases, and 11 bases lay in between. The CDR3 has 14 residues. Germline V gene data show CDR1 as MDHEN and CDR2 as SYDVKM. CDR3 region: CASSWTDRNYGYTF. The DNA of the CDR3 is TGTGCCAGCAGTTGGACGGACAGAAACTATGGCTACACCTTC.

This chain connects TRBV11-2 to TRBJ2-2; 7 bases are shared with TRBD2. Germline values: CDR1 SGHAT, CDR2 FQNNGV. The CDR3 is 13 residues long. V was clipped by 11 bases and J by 1 base; unmatched bases: 4. CDR3 DNA: TGTGCCTGGGCTAGCGGGAACACCGGGGAGCTGTTTTTT. Its protein product is CAWASGNTGELFF. Full variable domain (rest looked up from reference TRBV11-2 and TRBJ2-2): EAGVAQSPRYKIIEKRQSVAFWCNPISGHATLYWYQQILGQGPKLLIQFQNNGVVDDSQLPKDRFSAERLKGVDSTLKIQPAKLEDSAVYLCAWASGNTGELFFGEGSRLTVL.

This clonotype was observed at least ten times. The J gene is TRBJ2-5, the V gene TRBV18, with D perhaps matching TRBD1 or TRBD2 (5 bases each). The V end was cut by 0 bases, the J end by 14 bases, with 16 bases between. Germline CDR1 and CDR2: KGHSH and LQKENI. CDR3 length: 13 residues. Written as DNA, the CDR3 is TGTGCCAGCTCACCACCGGGGGTTGCGAGGTCTTACTTC. It translates to CASSPPGVARSYF.

This clonotype was seen only a few times. V and J are TRBV18 and TRBJ2-7; the D gene is possibly TRBD1 (5 bases). With 1 base removed from V and 5 bases from J, the gap between germline ends came to 9 bases. CDR3 length equals 13 residues. Per the germline V gene, CDR1 is KGHSH and CDR2 is LQKENI. In DNA form, the CDR3 reads TGTGCCAGCTCACCACAGGGGATGGACGAGCAGTACTTC. This codes for CASSPQGMDEQYF. Using reference TRBV18 and TRBJ2-7 for the parts outside the CDR3, the full variable domain is NAGVMQNPRHLVRRRGQEARLRCSPMKGHSHVYWYRQLPEEGLKFMVYLQKENIIDESGMPKERFSAEFPKEGPSILRIQQVVRGDSAAYFCASSPQGMDEQYFGPGTRLTVT.

The V and J genes are TRBV5-1 and TRBJ1-1, with no clear D. V was shortened by 0 bases and J by 4 bases, with 16 bases between the two germline ends. The V gene's germline CDR1 is SGHRS and CDR2 YFSETQ. The CDR3 has 16 residues. The CDR3 spells CASSLAINGAITEAFF. The CDR3 DNA sequence: TGCGCCAGCAGCTTGGCCATAAACGGAGCGATCACTGAAGCTTTCTTT.

This clonotype was observed many times. The chain uses TRBV12-3 or TRBV12-4 and TRBJ1-3; D ambiguous. V shed 6 bases and J shed 4 bases, with 13 bases lying between them. This CDR3 contains 14 residues. The CDR3 here is CASSSRARGNTIYF. The CDR3 DNA reads TGTGCCAGCAGCTCTAGGGCCAGAGGAAACACCATATATTTT.

The table lists this clonotype with a few counts. The rearrangement links TRBV12-3 or TRBV12-4 to TRBJ2-3; 7 bases match TRBD1. The CDR3 is made up of 15 amino acids. V lost 7 bases to trimming and J lost 4 bases; unmatched junction nucleotides: 11. CDR3 nucleotide sequence: TGTGCCAGCACCCTCGGAGACAGGGTGGCAGATACGCAGTATTTT. Translating gives CASTLGDRVADTQYF.

This clonotype was seen repeatedly, ten times or more. The chain employs TRBV10-2 and TRBJ2-7; 13 bases are a match to TRBD2. The CDR3 is 14 residues long. Germline V gene sequence: CDR1 WSHSY, CDR2 SAAADI. Unmatched junction bases numbered 0, after V lost 2 bases and J lost 5 bases. CDR3 region: CASSEGLAGDEQYF. As DNA, the CDR3 is TGCGCCAGCAGTGAGGGACTAGCGGGAGACGAGCAGTACTTC.

This chain uses TRBV14 with TRBJ2-2, with D possibly being TRBD2 (5 bases). V gave up 4 bases and J gave up 3 bases, with 9 bases separating them. In germline, CDR1 is SGHDN, CDR2 FVKESK. The CDR3 runs 14 residues. CDR3 coding DNA: TGTGCCAGCAGCCCCGGGAAGTACACCGGGGAGCTGTTTTTT. Amino acids: CASSPGKYTGELFF.

This clonotype was detected many times. The chain employs TRBV28 and TRBJ1-1; the match to TRBD1 covers 8 bases. J gave up 3 bases and V 6 bases, and 9 bases lay outside the gene matches. CDR3 size: 15 residues. Germline V gives CDR1 MDHEN, CDR2 SYDVKM. The CDR3 spells CASSTGTGGHTEAFF. The CDR3 coding sequence is TGTGCCAGCAGCACCGGGACAGGAGGTCACACTGAAGCTTTCTTT.

J is TRBJ2-2 and V is TRBV5-1; TRBD1 matches 9 bases. The germline CDR1 and CDR2 sequences are SGHRS and YFSETQ. Losses at the gene ends were 0 bases for V and 4 bases for J; bases not matched to a gene: 7. CDR3 length: 17 amino acids. The CDR3 DNA follows: TGCGCCAGCAGCTTGGAATGGGGACAGGGAGGCACCGGGGAGCTGTTTTTT. This codes for CASSLEWGQGGTGELFF.

This clonotype was picked up many times. V gene TRBV28 combines with J gene TRBJ1-4; D unclear. Germline V gene sequence: CDR1 MDHEN, CDR2 SYDVKM. V was shortened by 6 bases and J by 8 bases, with 16 bases between the two germline ends. The length of the CDR3 is 14 residues. As DNA, the CDR3 is TGTGCCAGCAGCCTACCGACGGAGAGGGAAAAACTGTTTTTT. Residues: CASSLPTEREKLFF.

J is TRBJ2-5 and V is TRBV5-6; 7 positions match TRBD2. Unmatched junction bases numbered 9, after V lost 2 bases and J lost 5 bases. This CDR3 is built from 15 residues. Germline V gene lookup returns CDR1 SGHDT and CDR2 YYEEEE. The CDR3 nucleotides are TGTGCCAGCAGCTTCGGAAGCGGGGTACCCGAGACCCAGTACTTC. Translating gives CASSFGSGVPETQYF.

As regards this clonotype: The junction departs from the called germline gene at one end, perhaps through a read error. The CDR3 region is CASRGAGVYGYTF. DNA of the CDR3: TGTGCCAGCCGGGGGGCAGGGGTCTATGGCTACACCTTC. The genes are TRBV5-1 and TRBJ1-2, with D maybe TRBD1 (6 bases). This CDR3 region has 13 residues. The germline gives CDR1 SGHRS, CDR2 YFSETQ. The full variable domain, rest sourced from reference TRBV5-1 and TRBJ1-2, is KAGVTQTPRYLIKTRGQQVTLSCSPISGHRSVSWYQQTPGQGLQFLFEYFSETQRNKGNFPGRFSGRQFSNSRSEMNVSTLELGDSALYLCASRGAGVYGYTFGSGTRLTVV.